This T cell receptor (beta chain) stems from a study of blood T cell repertoires in COVID-19. The data were produced by immunoSEQ multiplex PCR, yet TCRdb's version contains in-frame clones alone and is incomplete. The profile shows roughly 250,000 clones, roughly nine tenths of them singletons. Trimming left V 0 bases short and J 2 bases short, with 7 bases between. Germline CDR1 SGDLS, CDR2 YYNGEE. The CDR3 runs to 14 residues. V usage is TRBV9 and J usage is TRBJ2-3; D call uncertain. This clonotype originated in a woman aged 25 to 39 with COVID-19, enrolled during active disease. Sequenced sample: peripheral blood. CDR3 amino acids: CASSVGGVTDTQYF. The CDR3 DNA is TGTGCCAGCAGCGTAGGCGGCGTCACAGATACGCAGTATTTT.